This T cell receptor (beta chain) was found in a study of T cell responses to AZD1222 COVID-19 vaccine (dated by TCRdb to 2020 to 2022). Looking at the study overall: Because spike-specific TCR depth and breadth did not differ between the two schedules, AZD1222 recipients who got a second dose at roughly 4 weeks were pooled with those who got a second dose at roughly 12 weeks. TCR sequencing was performed for 233 trial participants, of whom about 200 were given two doses of AZD1222 and around 26 were given two doses of MenACWY control vaccine. Enrollment into the trials was organized by age into subgroups of 18-55, 56-69 and 70-plus years, and those subgroups contained approximately 160, 26 and 62 TCR-sequenced participants, respectively. Study-level results and caveats: The whole spike protein was spanned by vaccine-associated CD4 TCRs, and dominant responses were seen in regions 160-218 and 743-854. The 56-69-year group was small, and its depth increase did not reach significance, likely because of low power. Conclusions about previously exposed vaccinees are limited, since just a handful of AZD1222 recipients were seropositive for SARS-CoV-2 at baseline. Nearly half of unique spike-specific TCRs reportedly recognized epitopes outside regions mutated in the B.1.351 and B.1.1.7 variants. Participants were mostly white British and included more females than males, and it was suggested by the authors that clonal diversity may have been underestimated. Because no day 14 peak-response samples were available, the repertoires could be characterized only after the peak T cell response. A significant rise in spike-specific TCR breadth and depth was observed after two AZD1222 doses relative to day 0 and relative to MenACWY recipients.

The CDR3 regions of human TCRbeta chains were analyzed by immunosequencing. The published analysis was carried out like this. TCRs in the repertoires were compared against a reference library of SARS-CoV-2-specific TCRs that had been generated with the MIRA antigen-specificity platform. Breadth was defined as the fraction of unique TCRs that were SARS-CoV-2-associated. Depth was defined as the fraction of total T cells that were SARS-CoV-2-associated. Each spike-specific TCR was assigned to its reactive spike region and to a CD4 or CD8 class using the MIRA data. Log10-transformed breadth and depth values were compared by one-way ANOVA with Sidak's multiple comparisons tests. TCRdb re-hosts the immuneACCESS table, in-frame sequences only. Its copies lack some clones; in the studies checked, an unresolved V gene accounts for under half of them, and the cause for the rest is not known. Clone size and the V and J calls come from that table; the DNA yielded D and trimming. The sample data list around 120,000 clones, and 80% to 90% of these were observed just once. The top ten constitute 1.5% to 2% of the sample.

In the germline V gene (reference sequence), CDR1 corresponds to LNHDA and CDR2 to SQIVND. CDR3 length: 13 amino acids, cysteine to phenylalanine. Just the 39-base CDR3 DNA is kept, in frame starting at base 1. V is pruned by 4 bases and J by 6 bases, leaving 4 bases of the junction without a gene match. The intended sense of this specimen's time point label: baseline before first vaccination. Vaccinee samples were obtained from the UK trials COV001 and COV002, which included a single-blind randomized controlled phase 2/3 trial of AZD1222 (ChAdOx1 nCoV-19) in healthy adults. For TCRbeta chain sequencing, PBMC samples were collected from trial participants at day 0 and at day 28 after the second dose. About this clone itself: Its antigen is still unknown. Within one base of it there is no much larger clone, and no base qualities were kept.

The receptor comes from an adult in good health. This chain joins TRBV19 to TRBJ1-1; 8 bases in the middle match TRBD1. The specimen was peripheral blood, collected on day 0 of AZD1222 vaccination. The DNA sequence is given as TGTGCCAGTAGTAGGACAGGGTTGGCTGAAGCTTTCTTT. It is translated as CASSRTGLAEAFF. The entire variable domain, with the stretches around the CDR3 drawn from the reference TRBV19 and TRBJ1-1 proteins, is DGGITQSPKYLFRKEGQNVTLSCEQNLNHDAMYWYRQDPGQGLRLIYYSQIVNDFQKGDIAEGYSVSREKKESFPLTVTSAQKNPTAFYLCASSRTGLAEAFFGQGTRLTVV.